This T cell receptor (beta chain) was captured in a study of cytomegalovirus exposure and HLA in healthy donors. Background on the study: Earlier, almost 120 million unique TCR beta sequences were recovered from 200 million or so T cells by an analysis. Notes on the study in general: Judged likely to be a sequencing artifact was a cluster of highly shared sequence variants.

Germline CDR1 reads SGHRS; CDR2 reads YFSETQ. Trimming stripped 3 bases from V and 1 base from J, with 18 bases between. This CDR3 is 17 amino acids long. This clone was seen more than once but under ten times. Its antigen remains unknown. This PCR relied on a set of 60 Vbeta primers and 13 Jbeta primers. Libraries were prepared by immunoSEQ multiplex PCR; TCRdb keeps only in-frame clonotypes and omits some of them. The table includes some 130,000 clones, more than 70% detected once. The chain links TRBV5-1 to TRBJ2-3; no firm D call. The receptor's source is a man aged 30 to 39 in good health and CMV-seronegative. Sequencing was done on a sample of PBMCs. The CDR3 loop is CASSSTDGLWGTDTQYF. The CDR3 nucleotides read TGCGCCAGCAGCTCAACAGACGGTCTCTGGGGCACAGATACGCAGTATTTT.